The present T cell receptor beta chain was sequenced within a study of blood T cell repertoires in COVID-19. Overall study: Collection of acute and convalescent COVID-19 samples took place in the United States, Italy and Spain. T cells, B-cell-depleted T cells, or PBMCs supplied cDNA or gDNA.

Authors' methods: Researchers report that nucleated cell counts were estimated from reference gene primer amplification. Generated by immunoSEQ multiplex PCR, the TCRdb table keeps only in-frame clones and is missing some. The V and J calls and clone size are taken from that table; D and trimming were inferred from the DNA. Counted here are around 250,000 clones, 80% to 85% occurring once; the ten biggest clones make up 1.5% to 1.7%. Germline loops: CDR1 WNHNN, CDR2 SYGVQD (reference sequence). V was trimmed by 5 bases and J by 4 bases, leaving 11 bases between them. The CDR3 has 13 residues. The source is a woman aged 40 to 55 who had recovered from COVID-19. J is TRBJ2-5 and V is TRBV10-1; D perhaps matches TRBD2 (5 bases). Sequences were obtained from peripheral blood. The CDR3 DNA reads as TGCGCCAGCAGTAACACCGGAGGAGAGACCCAGTACTTC. This gives the protein CASSNTGGETQYF.